These 10 T cell receptor beta chains originate from one sample sequenced in a study of blood T cell repertoires in COVID-19. Profiled with immunoSEQ multiplex PCR; TCRdb holds only in-frame clones, not every one. The sample shows over 300,000 clones, 70% to 90% of them seen only once. Sequencing was performed on PBMCs or T cells enriched from blood (not recorded which). Receptors originate from a man aged 25 to 40 who had recovered from COVID-19.

The rearrangement joins TRBV5-4 to TRBJ1-1; D not resolved. The CDR3 loop spans 14 amino acids. CDR1 is SGHNT, CDR2 YYREEE, per germline (reference sequence). Trimming took off 4 bases at V and 5 bases at J, with 15 bases between the two ends. CDR3 in DNA: TGTGCCAGCAGCCTAAAACTCCGGGAGACTGAAGCTTTCTTT. Its translation is CASSLKLRETEAFF.

This chain connects TRBV7-2 to TRBJ2-1, with 11 nucleotides matching TRBD2. CDR1 is SGHTA, CDR2 FQGNSA, per germline. The CDR3 extends over 15 amino acids. The V and J ends lost 5 bases and 2 bases, in that order; junction bases with no gene match: 2. The CDR3 region has the DNA TGTGCCAGCAGCGTGGGACTAGCGGCCTACAATGAGCAGTTCTTC. Protein product: CASSVGLAAYNEQFF.

The V gene is TRBV19, the J gene TRBJ1-2, with a weak D call TRBD1 (6 bases). Trimming removed 4 bases at V and 4 bases at J, with 16 bases between. Germline CDR1 reads LNHDA; CDR2 reads SQIVND (reference sequence). The CDR3 spans 15 residues. As DNA, the CDR3 is TGTGCCAGTAGTAGAGGGGACATTACAGGCTATGGCTACACCTTC. It translates to CASSRGDITGYGYTF.

This chain joins TRBV9 and TRBJ2-2, with TRBD1 identical over 9 bases. Germline V gene data show CDR1 as SGDLS and CDR2 as YYNGEE. With 7 bases clipped from V and 4 bases from J, the junction kept 8 bases outside the gene matches. The CDR3 consists of 15 residues. The CDR3: CASAQQGALTGELFF. DNA for the CDR3: TGTGCCAGCGCCCAACAGGGGGCCCTCACCGGGGAGCTGTTTTTT.

The chain has TRBV11-2 and TRBJ2-7, with TRBD1 matching 7 bases. CDR1 is SGHAT, CDR2 FQNNGV, per germline. The CDR3 has 12 residues. Unmatched junction bases numbered 4, after V lost 5 bases and J lost 6 bases. CDR3 sequence: CASSQQGFEQYF. The CDR3 region has the DNA TGTGCCAGCAGCCAACAGGGGTTCGAGCAGTACTTC.

The gene calls are TRBV11-3 and TRBJ1-1, with a tentative D call TRBD1 (5 bases). CDR3 length: 14 residues. Germline CDR1 reads SGHNT; CDR2 reads YENEEA. Trimming took 5 bases from V and 6 from J, leaving 16 bases between them. CDR3 in DNA: TGTGCCAGCAGCCCGCGGGGGAGCGGGGCTGAAGCTTTCTTT. Translation: CASSPRGSGAEAFF.

The V gene is TRBV5-4, the J gene TRBJ1-2; 8 positions agree with TRBD1. The CDR3 has 16 amino acids. V lost 0 bases, J lost 4 bases, and 8 bases stayed unmatched. The germline gives CDR1 SGHNT, CDR2 YYREEE (reference sequence). The CDR3 nucleotides are TGTGCCAGCAGCTTGGAGCCAGGGGGCCTGGTCTATGGCTACACCTTC. The encoded protein is CASSLEPGGLVYGYTF.

V is TRBV5-4 and J is TRBJ2-1; D is perhaps TRBD2 (6 bases). This CDR3 has 13 amino acids. The germline V gene encodes CDR1 SGHNT and CDR2 YYREEE (reference sequence). The V and J ends lost 2 bases and 7 bases respectively, with 10 bases between them. The CDR3: CASSLSGTNEQFF. CDR3 bases: TGTGCCAGCAGCTTATCGGGGACTAATGAGCAGTTCTTC.

The rearrangement uses TRBV7-3 and TRBJ2-3; 10 bases match TRBD2. The CDR3 is 17 amino acids. J lost 2 bases, V lost 5 bases, and 10 bases had no gene match. The germline gives CDR1 SGHTA, CDR2 FQGTGA. The CDR3 reads CASSPFKRGGATDTQYF. The CDR3 DNA is TGTGCCAGCAGCCCATTTAAGCGGGGGGGAGCCACAGATACGCAGTATTTT.

A remark on this clone: An end of the junction differs from the germline gene, which may be a read error. The chain carries TRBV7-7 and TRBJ2-3; D is uncertain. Germline V gene data show CDR1 as SSHAT and CDR2 as FNYEAQ (reference sequence). The CDR3 consists of 14 residues. The CDR3 DNA reads as TGTGCTAGCAGCTTAGATTGGGCTGCAGATACGCAGTATTTT. As protein: CASSLDWAADTQYF.